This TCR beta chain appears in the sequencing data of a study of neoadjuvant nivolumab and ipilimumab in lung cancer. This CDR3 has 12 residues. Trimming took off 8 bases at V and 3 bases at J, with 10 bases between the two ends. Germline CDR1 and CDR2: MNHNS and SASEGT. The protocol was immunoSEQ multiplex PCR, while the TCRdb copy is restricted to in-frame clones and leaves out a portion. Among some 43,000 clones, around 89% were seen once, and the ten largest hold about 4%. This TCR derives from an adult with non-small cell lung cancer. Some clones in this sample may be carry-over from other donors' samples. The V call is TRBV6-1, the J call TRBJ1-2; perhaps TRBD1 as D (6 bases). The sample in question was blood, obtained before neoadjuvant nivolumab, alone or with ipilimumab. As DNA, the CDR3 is TGTGCCAGCGGGGGGCAGTACTATGGCTACACCTTC. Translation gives CASGGQYYGYTF.